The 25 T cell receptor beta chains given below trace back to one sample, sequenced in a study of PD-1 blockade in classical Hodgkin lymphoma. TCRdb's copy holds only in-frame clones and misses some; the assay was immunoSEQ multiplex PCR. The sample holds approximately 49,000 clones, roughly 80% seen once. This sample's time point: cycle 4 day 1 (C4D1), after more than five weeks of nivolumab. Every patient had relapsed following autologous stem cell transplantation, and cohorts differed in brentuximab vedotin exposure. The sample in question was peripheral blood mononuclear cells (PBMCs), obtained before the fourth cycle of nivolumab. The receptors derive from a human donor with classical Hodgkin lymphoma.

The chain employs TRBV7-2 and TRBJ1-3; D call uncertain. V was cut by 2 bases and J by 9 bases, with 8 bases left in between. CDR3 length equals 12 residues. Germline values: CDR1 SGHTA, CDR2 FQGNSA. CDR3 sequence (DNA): TGTGCCAGCAGCTTAATTTCAGGCACCATATATTTT. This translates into CASSLISGTIYF. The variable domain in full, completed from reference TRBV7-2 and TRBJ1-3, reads GAGVSQSPSNKVTEKGKDVELRCDPISGHTALYWYRQSLGQGLEFLIYFQGNSAPDKSGLPSDRFSAERTGGSVSTLTIQRTQQEDSAVYLCASSLISGTIYFGEGSWLTVV.

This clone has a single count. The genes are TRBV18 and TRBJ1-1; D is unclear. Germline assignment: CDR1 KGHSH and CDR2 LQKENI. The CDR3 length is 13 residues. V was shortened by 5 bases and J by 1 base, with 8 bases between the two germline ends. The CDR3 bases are TGTGCCAGCTCATACGCCCGGAACACTGAAGCTTTCTTT. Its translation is CASSYARNTEAFF. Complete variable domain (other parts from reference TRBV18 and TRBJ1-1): NAGVMQNPRHLVRRRGQEARLRCSPMKGHSHVYWYRQLPEEGLKFMVYLQKENIIDESGMPKERFSAEFPKEGPSILRIQQVVRGDSAAYFCASSYARNTEAFFGQGTRLTVV.

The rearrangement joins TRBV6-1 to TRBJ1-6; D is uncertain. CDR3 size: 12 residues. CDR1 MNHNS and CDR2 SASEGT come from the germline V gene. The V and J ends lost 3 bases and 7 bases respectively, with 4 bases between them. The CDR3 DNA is TGTGCCAGCAGTGAGAACAATTCACCCCTCCACTTT. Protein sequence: CASSENNSPLHF.

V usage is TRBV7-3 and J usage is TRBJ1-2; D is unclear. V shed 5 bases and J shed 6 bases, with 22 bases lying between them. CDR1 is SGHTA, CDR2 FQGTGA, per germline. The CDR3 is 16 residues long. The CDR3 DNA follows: TGTGCCAGCAGCCCTCGGTTAGGGCTTGTACAAAATGGCTACACCTTC. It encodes CASSPRLGLVQNGYTF. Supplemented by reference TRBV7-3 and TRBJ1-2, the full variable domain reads GAGVSQTPSNKVTEKGKYVELRCDPISGHTALYWYRQSLGQGPEFLIYFQGTGAADDSGLPNDRFFAVRPEGSVSTLKIQRTERGDSAVYLCASSPRLGLVQNGYTFGSGTRLTVV.

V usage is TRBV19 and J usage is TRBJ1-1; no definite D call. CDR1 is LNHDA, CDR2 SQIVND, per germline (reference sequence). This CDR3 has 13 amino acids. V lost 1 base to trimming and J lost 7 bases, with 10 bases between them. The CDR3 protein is CASSIVPPFEAFF. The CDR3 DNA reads TGTGCCAGTAGTATAGTCCCCCCCTTTGAAGCTTTCTTT.

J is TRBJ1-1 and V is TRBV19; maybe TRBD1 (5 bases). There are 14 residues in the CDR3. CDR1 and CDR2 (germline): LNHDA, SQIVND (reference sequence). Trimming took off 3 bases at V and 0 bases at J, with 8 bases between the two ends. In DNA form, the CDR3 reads TGTGCCAGTAGTATGGCGGGGCTGAACACTGAAGCTTTCTTT. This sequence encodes CASSMAGLNTEAFF. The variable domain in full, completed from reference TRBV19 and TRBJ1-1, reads DGGITQSPKYLFRKEGQNVTLSCEQNLNHDAMYWYRQDPGQGLRLIYYSQIVNDFQKGDIAEGYSVSREKKESFPLTVTSAQKNPTAFYLCASSMAGLNTEAFFGQGTRLTVV.

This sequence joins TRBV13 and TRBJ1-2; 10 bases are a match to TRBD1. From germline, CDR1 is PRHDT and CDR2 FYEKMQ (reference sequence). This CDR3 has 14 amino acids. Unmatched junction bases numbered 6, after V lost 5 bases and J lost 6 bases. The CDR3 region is CASSPMDRGDGYTF. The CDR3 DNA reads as TGTGCCAGCAGCCCTATGGACAGGGGGGATGGCTACACCTTC.

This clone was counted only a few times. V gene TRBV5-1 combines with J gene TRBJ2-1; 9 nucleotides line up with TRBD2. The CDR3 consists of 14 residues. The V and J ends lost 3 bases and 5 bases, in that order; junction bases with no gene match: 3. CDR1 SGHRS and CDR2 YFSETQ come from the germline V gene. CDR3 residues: CASSSRTSDNEQFF. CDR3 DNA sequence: TGCGCCAGCAGCTCAAGGACTAGCGACAATGAGCAGTTCTTC.

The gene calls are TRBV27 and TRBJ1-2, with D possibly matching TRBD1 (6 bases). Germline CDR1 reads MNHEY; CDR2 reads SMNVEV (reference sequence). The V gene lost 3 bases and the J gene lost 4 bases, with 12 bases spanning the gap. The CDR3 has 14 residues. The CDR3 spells CASSFSGQSYGYTF. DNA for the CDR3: TGTGCCAGCAGTTTCTCCGGACAGTCCTATGGCTACACCTTC.

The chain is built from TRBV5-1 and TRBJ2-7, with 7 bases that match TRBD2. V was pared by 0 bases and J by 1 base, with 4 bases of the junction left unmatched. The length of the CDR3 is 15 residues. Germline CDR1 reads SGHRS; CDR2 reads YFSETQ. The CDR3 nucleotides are TGCGCCAGCAGCTTGGAGGGAGGGATGTCCTACGAGCAGTACTTC. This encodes CASSLEGGMSYEQYF.

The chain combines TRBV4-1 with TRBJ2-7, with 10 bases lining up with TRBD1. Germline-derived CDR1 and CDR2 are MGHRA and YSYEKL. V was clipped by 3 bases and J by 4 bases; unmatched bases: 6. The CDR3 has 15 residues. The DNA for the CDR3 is TGCGCCAGCAGCCATAGACAGGGGGCGATATACGAGCAGTACTTC. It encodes CASSHRQGAIYEQYF.

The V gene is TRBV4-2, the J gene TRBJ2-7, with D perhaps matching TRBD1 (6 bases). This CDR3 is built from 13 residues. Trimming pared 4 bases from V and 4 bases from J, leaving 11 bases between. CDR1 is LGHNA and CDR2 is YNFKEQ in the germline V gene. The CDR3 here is CASSLGHGYEQYF. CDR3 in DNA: TGTGCCAGCAGCCTGGGACACGGGTACGAGCAGTACTTC.

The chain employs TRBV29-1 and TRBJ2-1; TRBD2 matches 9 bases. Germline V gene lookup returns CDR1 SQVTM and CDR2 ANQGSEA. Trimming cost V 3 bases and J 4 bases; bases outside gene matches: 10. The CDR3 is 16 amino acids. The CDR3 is CSVDSRASGVYNEQFF. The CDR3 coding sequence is TGCAGCGTTGATTCGAGGGCTAGCGGGGTATACAATGAGCAGTTCTTC.

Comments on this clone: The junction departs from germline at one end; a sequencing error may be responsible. The CDR3 bases are TGTGCTAGCAGCTTAGGGACGACGGCTAGCAAGACCCAGTACTTC. Translating it yields CASSLGTTASKTQYF. The rearrangement uses TRBV7-7 and TRBJ2-5; tentatively, D is TRBD1 or TRBD2 (5 bases each). Germline V gene lookup returns CDR1 SSHAT and CDR2 FNYEAQ (reference sequence). The CDR3 runs 15 residues.

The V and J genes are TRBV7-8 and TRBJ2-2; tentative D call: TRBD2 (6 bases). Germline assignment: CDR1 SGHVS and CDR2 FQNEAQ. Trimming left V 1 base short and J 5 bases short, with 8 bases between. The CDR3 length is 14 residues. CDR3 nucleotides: TGTGCCAGCAGCTTAGACGGGAGTACCGGGGAGCTGTTTTTT. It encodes CASSLDGSTGELFF.

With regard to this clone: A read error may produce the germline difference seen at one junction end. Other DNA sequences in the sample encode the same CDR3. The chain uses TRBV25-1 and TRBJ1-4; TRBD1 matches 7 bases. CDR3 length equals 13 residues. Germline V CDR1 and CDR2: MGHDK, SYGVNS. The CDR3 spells CASSPTGTEKLFF. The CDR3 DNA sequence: TGTGCCAGCAGTCCGACAGGGACAGAAAAACTGTTTTTC.

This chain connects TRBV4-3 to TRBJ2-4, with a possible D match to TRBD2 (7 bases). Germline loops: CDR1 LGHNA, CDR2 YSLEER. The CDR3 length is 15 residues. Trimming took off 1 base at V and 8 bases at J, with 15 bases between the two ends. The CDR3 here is CASSQGPGGAYIQYF. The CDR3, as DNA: TGCGCCAGCAGCCAAGGTCCGGGGGGCGCGTACATTCAGTACTTC.

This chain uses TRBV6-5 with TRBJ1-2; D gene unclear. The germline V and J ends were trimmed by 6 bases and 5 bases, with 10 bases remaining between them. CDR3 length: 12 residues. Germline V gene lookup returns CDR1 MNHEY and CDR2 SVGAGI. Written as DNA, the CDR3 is TGTGCCAGCAGACAGAGGGCGTATGGCTACACCTTC. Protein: CASRQRAYGYTF.

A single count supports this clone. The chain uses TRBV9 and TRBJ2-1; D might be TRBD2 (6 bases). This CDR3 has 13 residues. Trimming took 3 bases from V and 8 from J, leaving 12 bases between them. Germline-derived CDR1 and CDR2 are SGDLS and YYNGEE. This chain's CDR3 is CASSADWGDEQFF. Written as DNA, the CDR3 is TGTGCCAGCAGCGCCGATTGGGGGGATGAGCAGTTCTTC.

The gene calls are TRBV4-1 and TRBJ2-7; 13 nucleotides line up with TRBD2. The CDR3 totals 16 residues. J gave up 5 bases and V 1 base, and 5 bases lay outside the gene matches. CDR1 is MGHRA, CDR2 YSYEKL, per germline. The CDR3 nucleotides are TGCGCCAGCAGCCAAGTACTAGCGGGAGGGCCCCACGAGCAGTACTTC. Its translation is CASSQVLAGGPHEQYF.

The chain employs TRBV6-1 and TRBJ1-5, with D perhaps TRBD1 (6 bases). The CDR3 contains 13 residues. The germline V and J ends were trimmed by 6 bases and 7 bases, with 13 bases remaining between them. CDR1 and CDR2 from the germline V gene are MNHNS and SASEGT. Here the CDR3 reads CASSVGAPQPQHF. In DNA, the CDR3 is TGTGCCAGCAGCGTGGGGGCCCCCCAGCCCCAGCATTTT.

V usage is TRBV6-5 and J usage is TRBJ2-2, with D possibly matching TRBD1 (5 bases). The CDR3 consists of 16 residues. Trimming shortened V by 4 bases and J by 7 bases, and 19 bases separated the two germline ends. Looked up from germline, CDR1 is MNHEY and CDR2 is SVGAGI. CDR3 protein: CASSFQQALTVGELFF. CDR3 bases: TGTGCCAGCAGTTTCCAACAGGCTTTGACGGTCGGGGAGCTGTTTTTT.

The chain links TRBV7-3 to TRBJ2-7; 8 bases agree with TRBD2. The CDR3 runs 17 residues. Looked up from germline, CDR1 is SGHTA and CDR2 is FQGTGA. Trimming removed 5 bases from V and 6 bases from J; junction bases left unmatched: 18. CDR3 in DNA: TGTGCCAGCAGCCTTACTAGCGGAGGCGGGCGAACTAGCGAGCAGTACTTC. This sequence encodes CASSLTSGGGRTSEQYF.

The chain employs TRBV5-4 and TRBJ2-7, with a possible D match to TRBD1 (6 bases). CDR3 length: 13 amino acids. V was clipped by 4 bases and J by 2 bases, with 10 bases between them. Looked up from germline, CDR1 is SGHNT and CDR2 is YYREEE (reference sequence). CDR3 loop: CASSPGQTYEQYF. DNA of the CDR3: TGTGCCAGCAGCCCAGGACAGACCTACGAGCAGTACTTC.

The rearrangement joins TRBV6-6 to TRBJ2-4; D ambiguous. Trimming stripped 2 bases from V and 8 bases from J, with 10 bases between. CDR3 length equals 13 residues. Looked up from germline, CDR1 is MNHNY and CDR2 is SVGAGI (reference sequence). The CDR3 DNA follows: TGTGCCAGCAGTTACCCCAATCGAGACATTCAGTACTTC. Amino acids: CASSYPNRDIQYF.